The rows below give T cell receptor beta chains drawn from one sample of a study of beta chain features in type 1 diabetes. Assay: immunoSEQ multiplex PCR; the TCRdb copy retains only in-frame clones and omits some. The table lists 810,000 or so clones, 15% to 20% of them singletons, with about 0.02% in the top ten. The source material was naive CD4+ T cells from blood. These receptors all come from a woman aged 18-35 years in good health. Both conserved end residues are part of each CDR3. The order of the fields is CDR3 protein, CDR3 DNA, D gene, V gene, clone size, J gene. A D gene is named only where the DNA matches it firmly. Part of the rows lack a size; the others show once, few, many or a class for expanded clones.

CASSQPTNTGELFF,TGCGCCAGCAGCCAGCCCACGAACACCGGGGAGCTGTTTTTT,NA,TRBV4-1,NA,TRBJ2-2
CASSLFAGGGRGGELFF,TGTGCCAGCAGCCTGTTTGCCGGGGGAGGAAGAGGCGGGGAGCTGTTTTTT,NA,TRBV7-2,few,TRBJ2-2
CASSQDRVYGYTF,TGTGCCAGCAGTCAGGACAGGGTCTATGGCTACACCTTC,TRBD1,TRBV28,few,TRBJ1-2
CASRDSGTSNYGYTF,TGTGCCAGTAGAGATTCCGGGACGTCGAACTATGGCTACACCTTC,NA,TRBV19,NA,TRBJ1-2
CASSSSGGKETQYF,TGCGCCAGCAGCTCTAGCGGGGGGAAAGAGACCCAGTACTTC,TRBD2,TRBV5-1,few,TRBJ2-5
CASSLAEDSLATNEKLFF,TGTGCCAGCAGCTTAGCGGAAGACAGCCTCGCAACTAATGAAAAACTGTTTTTT,NA,TRBV7-9,few,TRBJ1-4
CASSEVGGIVDNEQFF,TGTGCCAGCAGTGAAGTCGGCGGGATCGTCGACAATGAGCAGTTCTTC,NA,TRBV2,few,TRBJ2-1
CASRQVIGAKNIQYF,TGCGCCAGTCGACAGGTGATAGGAGCCAAAAACATTCAGTACTTC,NA,TRBV10-2,few,TRBJ2-4
CASSQESLRREYEQYF,TGTGCCAGCAGCCAAGAGTCTTTAAGGAGGGAATACGAGCAGTACTTC,NA,TRBV14,few,TRBJ2-7
CASSFGGLRETQYF,TGTGCCAGCAGCTTCGGGGGGCTGCGAGAGACCCAGTACTTC,NA,TRBV7-9,few,TRBJ2-5
CASSIGQGSDTQYF,TGTGCCAGTAGTATCGGGCAGGGCTCAGATACGCAGTATTTT,NA,TRBV19,few,TRBJ2-3
CASSSGKRGQYF,TGTGCCAGCAGCTCGGGAAAGAGAGGCCAGTACTTC,NA,TRBV7-2,few,TRBJ2-5
CSVESPAGVGQYF,TGCAGCGTTGAAAGTCCGGCGGGAGTCGGGCAGTACTTC,TRBD2,TRBV29-1,few,TRBJ2-7
CASSQGRRGDQPQHF,TGTGCCAGCAGCCAAGGCCGTAGGGGCGATCAGCCCCAGCATTTT,NA,TRBV4-2,few,TRBJ1-5
CASRYNYGYTF,TGTGCCAGCAGATATAACTATGGCTACACCTTC,NA,TRBV28,NA,TRBJ1-2
CASSMGVAYNEQFF,TGTGCCAGCAGCATGGGGGTCGCCTACAATGAGCAGTTCTTC,NA,TRBV9,NA,TRBJ2-1